This is a list of T cell receptor beta chains from one sample in a study of CD8 T cells in ankylosing spondylitis. A single record per CDR3 protein comes from TCRdb applying MiXCR to the 5' RACE reads. The data show more than 150,000 distinct CDR3 sequences, with around 10% seen just once and under 35% held by the top ten. Sequences were obtained from blood, either unsorted or a sorted T cell fraction (not recorded which). These receptors all come from a male donor with ankylosing spondylitis or in good health (not recorded which). CDR3s include the opening cysteine and the closing phenylalanine or tryptophan. A D gene is named only where the DNA matches it firmly. Size values are once, few and many counts, or a class for expanded clones, and some rows have none.

TRBV15	many	TRBJ2-3	NA	CATRAGRTSTDTQYF	TGTGCCACCCGGGCGGGGAGGACTAGCACAGATACGCAGTATTTT
TRBV27	NA	TRBJ2-1	NA	CASSSPGVAYNEQFF	TGTGCCAGCAGCTCCCCAGGGGTTGCCTACAATGAGCAGTTCTTC
TRBV11-2	NA	TRBJ2-7	NA	CASSLPSADDEQYF	TGTGCCAGCAGCTTACCCAGCGCCGACGACGAGCAGTACTTC
TRBV20-1	NA	TRBJ2-2	TRBD1	CSASFDRGPGTGELFF	TGCAGTGCTAGCTTCGACAGGGGGCCGGGCACCGGGGAGCTGTTTTTT
TRBV20-1	many	TRBJ2-7	TRBD1	CSARGQGAYEQYF	TGCAGTGCTAGAGGACAGGGGGCATACGAGCAGTACTTC
TRBV10-1	NA	TRBJ2-1	TRBD1	CASSEVGDREQFF	TGCGCCAGCAGTGAGGTCGGGGACAGGGAGCAGTTCTTC
TRBV6-6	many	TRBJ2-1	TRBD2	CASSLAGANEQFF	TGTGCCAGCAGCCTAGCGGGAGCCAATGAGCAGTTCTTC
TRBV5-1	many	TRBJ1-5	NA	CASSLEYGIQPQHF	TGCGCCAGCAGCTTGGAGTATGGCATTCAGCCCCAGCATTTT
TRBV7-9	many	TRBJ2-1	TRBD2	CASSLLRISGSYNEQFF	TGTGCCAGCAGCTTACTCCGAATCAGCGGGAGCTACAATGAGCAGTTCTTC
TRBV27	NA	TRBJ2-1	NA	CASSLGRRSNEQFF	TGTGCCAGCAGTTTAGGAAGAAGATCAAATGAGCAGTTCTTC
TRBV29-1	many	TRBJ2-4	NA	CSVQENIQYF	TGCAGCGTACAGGAAAACATTCAGTACTTC
TRBV5-1	many	TRBJ1-4	TRBD1	CASREGTGNEKLFF	TGCGCCAGCAGAGAGGGGACAGGAAATGAAAAACTGTTTTTT
TRBV25-1	many	TRBJ2-1	TRBD2	CASSETWAGGIQGQFF	TGTGCCAGCAGTGAAACCTGGGCGGGGGGGATTCAAGGGCAGTTCTTC
TRBV4-1	many	TRBJ2-1	NA	CASSHQGVINEQFF	TGCGCCAGCAGCCACCAAGGGGTGATCAATGAGCAGTTCTTC
TRBV6-1	once	TRBJ2-5	TRBD2	CARSPRASGVQETQYF	TGTGCCCGCAGTCCACGGGCTAGCGGGGTCCAAGAGACCCAGTACTTC
TRBV7-2	NA	TRBJ2-5	TRBD2	CASSSLAGPGETQYF	TGTGCCAGCAGCTCACTAGCGGGGCCCGGGGAGACCCAGTACTTC
TRBV11-2	many	TRBJ1-2	NA	CASSFTVSNYGYTF	TGTGCCAGCAGCTTTACGGTTTCTAACTATGGCTACACCTTC
TRBV10-3	many	TRBJ1-1	TRBD1	CAISESTGLGTEAFF	TGTGCCATCAGTGAGTCGACAGGGCTGGGAACTGAAGCTTTCTTT
TRBV10-3	NA	TRBJ2-5	TRBD2	CAISRTSGVPAQETQYF	TGTGCCATCTCGCGGACTAGCGGGGTCCCCGCTCAAGAGACCCAGTACTTC
TRBV11-1	few	TRBJ2-1	TRBD2	CASSWRGGDNEQFF	TGTGCCAGCAGTTGGCGCGGGGGGGACAATGAGCAGTTCTTC
TRBV2	NA	TRBJ2-2	TRBD2	CASSESPPSGSLGELFF	TGTGCCAGCAGTGAATCCCCACCTAGCGGGAGTCTGGGGGAGCTGTTTTTT
TRBV18	NA	TRBJ1-2	NA	CASSPLIDNYGYTF	TGTGCCAGCTCACCCCTCATTGATAACTATGGCTACACCTTC
TRBV5-1	many	TRBJ2-2	NA	CASSLDAGDYAGELFF	TGCGCCAGCAGCTTGGACGCAGGGGATTACGCCGGGGAGCTGTTTTTT
TRBV11-2	few	TRBJ2-5	NA	CASTRLPGPQETQYF	TGTGCCAGCACTCGACTCCCGGGACCTCAAGAGACCCAGTACTTC
TRBV6-2/TRBV6-3	many	TRBJ2-2	NA	CASTQMDTRNTGELFF	TGTGCCAGCACCCAAATGGACACCCGGAACACCGGGGAGCTGTTTTTT
TRBV5-6	few	TRBJ2-5	NA	CASSLTGSLYQETQYF	TGTGCCAGCAGCTTGACTGGGAGCCTTTACCAAGAGACCCAGTACTTC
TRBV29-1	NA	TRBJ2-3	TRBD1	CSALSPCTGVDTQYF	TGCAGCGCGCTTTCGCCTTGCACAGGGGTAGATACGCAGTATTTT
TRBV19	NA	TRBJ2-6	NA	CASSVQGNTGANVLTF	TGTGCCAGTAGTGTTCAGGGTAATACTGGGGCCAACGTCCTGACTTTC
TRBV28	many	TRBJ2-5	TRBD2	CASSPGLAGANQETQYF	TGTGCCAGCAGTCCCGGACTAGCGGGGGCCAACCAAGAGACCCAGTACTTC
TRBV12-2	NA	TRBJ2-5	NA	CASRSRGTQYF	TGTGCAAGTCGCTCCCGGGGGACCCAGTACTTC
TRBV14	few	TRBJ1-2	NA	CASSRAGYGYTF	TGTGCCAGCAGCCGGGCGGGGTATGGCTACACCTTC
TRBV4-2	NA	TRBJ2-3	NA	CASSQETRDTQYF	TGTGCCAGCAGCCAAGAGACCAGAGATACGCAGTATTTT
TRBV29-1	many	TRBJ2-7	NA	CSVADGAYEQYF	TGCAGCGTTGCGGACGGAGCCTACGAGCAGTACTTC
TRBV5-1	few	TRBJ2-1	TRBD2	CASSSEVGTSGYNEQFF	TGCGCCAGCAGCTCGGAGGTGGGTACTAGCGGTTACAATGAGCAGTTCTTC
TRBV10-2	NA	TRBJ2-7	NA	CASREIASSYEQYF	TGCGCCAGCAGGGAAATAGCGAGCTCCTACGAGCAGTACTTC
TRBV4-3	few	TRBJ1-1	TRBD1	CASSQYFGGQGGSTEAFF	TGCGCCAGCAGCCAATATTTTGGAGGACAGGGAGGTAGCACTGAAGCTTTCTTT
TRBV5-1	many	TRBJ2-7	TRBD1	CASRDRDRENEQYF	TGCGCCAGCAGGGACCGGGACAGGGAGAACGAGCAGTACTTC
TRBV5-1	few	TRBJ2-5	TRBD2	CASSSTSGSEETQYF	TGCGCCAGCAGCTCGACTAGCGGGAGTGAGGAGACCCAGTACTTC
TRBV12-3/TRBV12-4	many	TRBJ1-1	NA	CASSLQESGAEAFF	TGTGCCAGCAGTTTACAGGAAAGTGGGGCTGAAGCTTTCTTT
TRBV6-1	few	TRBJ2-1	TRBD2	CASSDGTSGRISHEQFF	TGTGCCAGCAGTGACGGGACTAGCGGGAGGATATCCCATGAGCAGTTCTTC
TRBV12-3/TRBV12-4	few	TRBJ2-3	NA	CASSPRDAPDTQYF	TGTGCCAGCAGTCCACGGGACGCGCCAGATACGCAGTATTTT
TRBV7-2	many	TRBJ2-5	TRBD2	CASSLGGSGSQETQYF	TGTGCCAGCAGCTTAGGGGGTAGCGGGAGCCAAGAGACCCAGTACTTC
TRBV20-1	many	TRBJ1-4	NA	CSARNSGREKLFF	TGCAGTGCTAGAAATTCCGGAAGGGAAAAACTGTTTTTT
TRBV12-3/TRBV12-4	many	TRBJ2-3	NA	CASSFYSTDTQYF	TGTGCCAGCAGTTTTTATAGCACAGATACGCAGTATTTT
TRBV20-1	many	TRBJ1-1	TRBD1	CSARNPTGAGTEAFF	TGCAGTGCGAGAAACCCGACAGGGGCCGGCACTGAAGCTTTCTTT
TRBV20-1	NA	TRBJ2-2	NA	CSARDQGRAANTGELFF	TGCAGTGCTAGAGATCAGGGCAGAGCTGCGAACACCGGGGAGCTGTTTTTT
TRBV20-1	NA	TRBJ1-4	TRBD1	CSARPPQQGATNEKLFF	TGCAGTGCTAGACCGCCCCAACAGGGGGCAACTAATGAAAAACTGTTTTTT
TRBV11-2	many	TRBJ2-2	NA	CASSLGGGNTGELFF	TGTGCCAGCAGCTTAGGAGGGGGTAACACCGGGGAGCTGTTTTTT
TRBV20-1	many	TRBJ2-1	TRBD2	CSAIPGTSTRDEQFF	TGCAGTGCTATCCCGGGGACTAGTACCCGGGATGAGCAGTTCTTC
TRBV5-1	NA	TRBJ2-5	NA	CASSLDMGRQETQYF	TGCGCCAGCAGCTTGGATATGGGACGCCAAGAGACCCAGTACTTC
TRBV27	many	TRBJ2-7	NA	CASSPDFGNEQYF	TGTGCCAGCAGTCCAGATTTCGGGAACGAGCAGTACTTC
TRBV5-1	few	TRBJ2-1	TRBD2	CASSRTSGGASEQFF	TGCGCCAGCAGCAGAACTAGCGGGGGGGCATCTGAGCAGTTCTTC
TRBV5-5	many	TRBJ2-5	NA	CASSFDRRETQYF	TGTGCCAGCAGCTTTGACCGAAGGGAGACCCAGTACTTC
TRBV5-1	NA	TRBJ2-1	TRBD2	CASSTPAGGRSSYNEQFF	TGCGCCAGCAGCACACCAGCGGGAGGGCGGAGCTCCTACAATGAGCAGTTCTTC
TRBV5-1	few	TRBJ1-1	NA	CASSSTRTTTEAFF	TGCGCCAGCAGCTCGACTAGGACCACCACTGAAGCTTTCTTT